This TCR beta chain is from a study of T-cell reconstitution after alpha-beta-depleted transplantation in children. This clonotype was observed at least ten times. Preparing the TCRbeta library involved the use of unique molecular identifiers. TCRdb re-derived calls from the PCR reads in MiXCR, one entry per CDR3 protein. The top ten clones hold 30% of a sample with tens of thousands of distinct CDR3 sequences, approximately 6.1% of them seen once. V was pared by 8 bases and J by 3 bases, with 13 bases between. CDR1 and CDR2 (germline): DFQATT, SNEGSKA (reference sequence). This CDR3 is 12 amino acids long.

V and J are TRBV20-1 and TRBJ1-1, with D unresolved. Material: PBMCs, mostly from graft donor cells, obtained 60 days after TCRalphabeta/CD19-depleted stem cell transplant. The receptor comes from a female patient under 10 years old who had a stem cell transplant for aplastic anemia, so the T cells may come from the graft donor. CDR3 loop: CSSRGIYTEAFF. CDR3 nucleotide sequence: TGCAGTAGCCGTGGGATATACACTGAAGCTTTCTTT.